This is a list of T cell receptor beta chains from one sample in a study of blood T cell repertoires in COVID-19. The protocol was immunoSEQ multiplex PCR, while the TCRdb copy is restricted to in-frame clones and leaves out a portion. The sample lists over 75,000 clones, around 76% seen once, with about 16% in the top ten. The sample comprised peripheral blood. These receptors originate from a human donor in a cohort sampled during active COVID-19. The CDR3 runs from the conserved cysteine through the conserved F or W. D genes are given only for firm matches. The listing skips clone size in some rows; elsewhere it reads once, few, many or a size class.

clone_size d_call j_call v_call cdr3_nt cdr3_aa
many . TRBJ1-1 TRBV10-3 TGTGCCATCAGTGAACCGAATGGACAGATGAACACTGAAGCTTTCTTT CAISEPNGQMNTEAFF
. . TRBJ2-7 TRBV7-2 TGTGCCAGCAGCTTAGCGCGTTTACAGGGAACACCCTACGAGCAGTACTTC CASSLARLQGTPYEQYF
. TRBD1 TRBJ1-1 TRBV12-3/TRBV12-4 TGTGCCAGCAGTATGGGACAGGGGGCGCTTATCTTT CASSMGQGALIF
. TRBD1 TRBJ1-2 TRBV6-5 TGTGCCAGCAGTCGTCCGGTCGGGACAGGGAATGGCTACACCTTC CASSRPVGTGNGYTF
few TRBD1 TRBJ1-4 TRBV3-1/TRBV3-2 TGTGCCAGCAGGGGCAGGGGGCATGAAAAACTGTTTTTT CASRGRGHEKLFF
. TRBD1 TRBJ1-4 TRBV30 TGTGCCTGGAATACAGGGGCTAATGAAAAACTGTTTTTT CAWNTGANEKLFF
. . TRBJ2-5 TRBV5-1 TGCGCCAGCAGCCTTACTACCAGAACGACCGAGGAAGAGACCCAGTACTTC CASSLTTRTTEEETQYF
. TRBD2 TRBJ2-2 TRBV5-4 TGTGCCAGCAGCCCTCCGGGGGGTTACACCGGGGAGCTGTTTTTT CASSPPGGYTGELFF
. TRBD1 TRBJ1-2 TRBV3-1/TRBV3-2 TGTGCCAGCAGCCAGACAGGGGGAATCTATGGCTACACCTTC CASSQTGGIYGYTF
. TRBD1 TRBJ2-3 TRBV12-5 TGTGCTAGTAGGGGACAGGGTATACTTGAAGCTAGCACAGATACGCAGTATTTT CASRGQGILEASTDTQYF
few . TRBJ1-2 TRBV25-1 TGTGCCAGCGCTGGTTCGGGAGGCTACACCTTC CASAGSGGYTF
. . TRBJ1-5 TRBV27 TGTGCCAGCAGTCCACTCGGCCGGGTACGCTCGAATCAGCCCCAGCATTTT CASSPLGRVRSNQPQHF
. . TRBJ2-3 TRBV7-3 TGTGCCAGCAGCCTTACGGGACTTTACACAGATACGCAGTATTTT CASSLTGLYTDTQYF
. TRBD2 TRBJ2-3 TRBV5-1 TGCGCCAGCAGCTTTCGAGGGGAGGGAGATACGCAGTATTTT CASSFRGEGDTQYF
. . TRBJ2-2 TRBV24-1 TGTGCCACCGACGGGGGAGTCGGCACCGGGGAGCTGTTTTTT CATDGGVGTGELFF
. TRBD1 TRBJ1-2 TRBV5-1 TGCGCCAGCAGCTTGGAACAGGGGGCGATCTATGGCTACACCTTC CASSLEQGAIYGYTF
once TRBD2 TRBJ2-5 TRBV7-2 TGTGCCAGCAGCTTAGCTGGGAGCGGGACCGTAGGAGAGACCCAGTACTTC CASSLAGSGTVGETQYF
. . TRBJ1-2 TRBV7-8 TGTGCCAGCAGCCCACTTAACTATGGCTACACCTTC CASSPLNYGYTF
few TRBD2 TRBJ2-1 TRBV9 TGTGCCAGCAGCCCGGAGACTAGCGGGTATTACAATGAGCAGTTCTTC CASSPETSGYYNEQFF
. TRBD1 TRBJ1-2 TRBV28 TGTGCCAGCACTGACAGGGGTGCGGGCGGCTACACCTTC CASTDRGAGGYTF
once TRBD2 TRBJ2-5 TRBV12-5 TGTGCTAGTGGCTCGGGGGGAGAGACCCAGTACTTC CASGSGGETQYF
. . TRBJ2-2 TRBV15 TGTGCCACCAGCCCGACGGGAACCACCGGGGAGCTGTTTTTT CATSPTGTTGELFF
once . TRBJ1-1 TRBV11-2 TGTGCCAGCAGCTTAGGACTGATGAACACTGAAGCTTTCTTT CASSLGLMNTEAFF
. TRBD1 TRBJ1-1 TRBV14 TGTGCCAGCAGCCAATTGATTGGGACAGGGGGTTTTATCGGTCTCCCCCCCACTGAAGCTTTCTTT CASSQLIGTGGFIGLPPTEAFF
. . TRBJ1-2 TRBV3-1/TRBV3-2 TGTGCCAGCAGCCTTTTCGCAGGCAACTATGGCTACACCTTC CASSLFAGNYGYTF
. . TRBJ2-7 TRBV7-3 TGTGCCAGCAGCTCTCAGGGCCCCTACGAGCAGTACTTC CASSSQGPYEQYF
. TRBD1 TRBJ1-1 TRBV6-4 TGTGCCAGCAGTGCACAGGGGGCGAACACTGAAGCTTTCTTT CASSAQGANTEAFF
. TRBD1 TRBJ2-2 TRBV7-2 TGTGCCAGCAGCTCCCGCGGACAGGGGGAAGGCACCGGGGAGCTGTTTTTT CASSSRGQGEGTGELFF
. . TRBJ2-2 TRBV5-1 TGCGCCAGCAGCTTGGGGCTAGCGCGTAACACCGGGGAGCTGTTTTTT CASSLGLARNTGELFF
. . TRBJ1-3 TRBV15 TGTGCCACATCTTCCGGTGGCTCTGGAAACACCATATATTTT CATSSGGSGNTIYF
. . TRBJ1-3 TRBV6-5 TGTGCCAGCAGTTCCCTGCCCGGCTCTGGAAACACCATATATTTT CASSSLPGSGNTIYF
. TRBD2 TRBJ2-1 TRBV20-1 TGCAGTGCCAGTACACGATCGGGACTAGCGGCCCTCTCCTACGACAATGAGCAGTTCTTC CSASTRSGLAALSYDNEQFF
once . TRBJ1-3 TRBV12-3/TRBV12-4 TGTGCCAGCAGTTCACAGACTGGAAACACCATATATTTT CASSSQTGNTIYF
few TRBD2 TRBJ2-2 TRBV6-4 TGTGCCAGCAGTGACTCTAGCGGGAGCGTGCGGGAGCTGTTTTTT CASSDSSGSVRELFF
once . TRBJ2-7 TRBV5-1 TGCGCCAGCAGCTTGGCTATTGTCGGGTCCCCCTACGAGCAGTACTTC CASSLAIVGSPYEQYF
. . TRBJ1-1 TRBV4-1 TGCGCCAGCAGCCAGGGGGTAGCGGGGGGACTGACTGAAGCTTTCTTT CASSQGVAGGLTEAFF
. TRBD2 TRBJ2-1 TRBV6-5 TGTGCCAGCAGTTACAATGGGAGGGCTTACGAGCAGTTCTTC CASSYNGRAYEQFF
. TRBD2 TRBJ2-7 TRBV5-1 TGCGCCAGCAGCTTGAGCGGGACGGCTTACGAGCAGTACTTC CASSLSGTAYEQYF
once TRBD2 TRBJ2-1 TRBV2 TGTGCCAGCAGTGGCCTTGCGGGACTAGCGGGAATAATTAAGTTCTTC CASSGLAGLAGIIKFF
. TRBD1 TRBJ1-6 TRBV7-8 TGTGCCAGCAGCCTCGACAGGGGCGCTTCACCCCTCCACTTT CASSLDRGASPLHF
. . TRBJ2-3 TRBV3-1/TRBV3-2 TGTGCCAGCAGCCCCTCAGGGTCTGATACGCAGTATTTT CASSPSGSDTQYF
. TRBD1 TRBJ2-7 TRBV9 TGTGCCAGCAGCCCCTATCAGACAGGGGGTTTCTACGAGCAGTACTTC CASSPYQTGGFYEQYF
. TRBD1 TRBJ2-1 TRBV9 TGTGCCAGCAGCGTAGGGGACAGGGAGAGGAATGAGCAGTTCTTC CASSVGDRERNEQFF
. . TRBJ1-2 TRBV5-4 TGTGCCAGCAGCTCCGATCCCCTTTCGACAGACTATGGCTACACCTTC CASSSDPLSTDYGYTF
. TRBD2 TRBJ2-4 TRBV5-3 TGTGCCAGAAGCTCGCTAGCGGGGACCAAAAACATTCAGTACTTC CARSSLAGTKNIQYF
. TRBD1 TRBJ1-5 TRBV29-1 TGCAGCCTGCGTAGACAGGGGAGCAATCAGCCCCAGCATTTT CSLRRQGSNQPQHF
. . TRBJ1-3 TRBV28 TGTGCCAGCACCCCCACGGGAGGGGGAAACACCATATATTTT CASTPTGGGNTIYF
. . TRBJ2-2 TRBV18 TGTGCCAGCTCACCACGGCAAACGAACACCGGGGAGCTGTTTTTT CASSPRQTNTGELFF
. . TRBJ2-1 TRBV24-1 TGTGCCACCAGTGATGGGGGGAATGAGCAGTTCTTC CATSDGGNEQFF
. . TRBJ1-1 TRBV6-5 TGTGCCAGCAGTTTAAAGAACACTGAAGCTTTCTTT CASSLKNTEAFF
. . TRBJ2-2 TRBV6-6 TGTGCCAGCATTTCTTTCACCGGGGAGCTGTTTTTT CASISFTGELFF
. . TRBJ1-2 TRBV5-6 TGTGCCAGCAGCCCACCCCCCGGACAGCTAGGCTATGGCTACACCTTC CASSPPPGQLGYGYTF
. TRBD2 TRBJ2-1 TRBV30 TGTGCCTGGCGGGGTGCACTAGCGGGGGACAATGAGCAGTTCTTC CAWRGALAGDNEQFF
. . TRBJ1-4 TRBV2 TGTGCCAGCAGTCACAGGGTCCCTAATGAAAAACTGTTTTTT CASSHRVPNEKLFF
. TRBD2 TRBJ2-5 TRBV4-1 TGCGCCAGCAGCCAGGTAGCGGGGAACCAAGAGACCCAGTACTTC CASSQVAGNQETQYF
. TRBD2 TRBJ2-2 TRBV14 TGTGCCAGCAGCCTCCCCTTGGGGCTAGCGGGAGGTCTCACCGGGGAGCTGTTTTTT CASSLPLGLAGGLTGELFF
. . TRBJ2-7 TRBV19 TGTGCCAGTAGTATAAGACTGTCCTACGAGCAGTACTTC CASSIRLSYEQYF
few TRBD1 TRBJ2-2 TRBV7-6 TGTGCCAGCAGCTTACTTTATTCAGGGGGCGTTAACGGGGAGCTGTTTTTT CASSLLYSGGVNGELFF
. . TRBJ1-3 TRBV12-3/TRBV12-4 TGTGCCAGCAGGGGGCTGGCAAACACCATATATTTT CASRGLANTIYF